This record concerns one T cell receptor (beta chain) sequence. The data originate from a study of cytomegalovirus exposure and HLA in healthy donors. At the level of the study: Earlier work reported 100 million or so unique TCR beta sequences from about 179 million T cells. Researchers found that approximately 80% of 398 genotyped donors fell within the Caucasian-associated ancestry cluster.

With 60 Vbeta and 13 Jbeta primers, the PCR was carried out. The assay was immunoSEQ multiplex PCR, and TCRdb's table has in-frame clones only and misses some. The table has approximately 200,000 clones, roughly 85% seen once. The CDR3 has 16 amino acids. The V gene's germline CDR1 is KGHSH and CDR2 LQKENI. Losses at the gene ends were 1 base for V and 6 bases for J; bases not matched to a gene: 3. The sequence was obtained from a woman aged 45-65 years in good health and CMV-seronegative. Sequencing was carried out using PBMCs. This chain uses TRBV18 with TRBJ2-1; 13 nucleotides line up with TRBD2. The CDR3 DNA reads as TGTGCCAGCTCACCACGGACTAGCGGGAGTGGCAATGAGCAGTTCTTC. This sequence encodes CASSPRTSGSGNEQFF. Full variable domain (missing parts from reference TRBV18 and TRBJ2-1): NAGVMQNPRHLVRRRGQEARLRCSPMKGHSHVYWYRQLPEEGLKFMVYLQKENIIDESGMPKERFSAEFPKEGPSILRIQQVVRGDSAAYFCASSPRTSGSGNEQFFGPGTRLTVL.